This T cell receptor beta chain came from a study of T cell changes during pregnancy in multiple sclerosis. Clones were sequenced by immunoSEQ multiplex PCR, and TCRdb holds only the in-frame ones, with some missing. Of under 120,000 clones detected, approximately 89% appear once; the ten largest clones hold 3% to 3.5%. The CDR3 has 12 residues. The germline V gene has CDR1 MNHNS and CDR2 SASEGT. V dropped 11 bases and J dropped 4 bases, with 12 bases sitting between them. The input for sequencing was peripheral blood, taken after pregnancy. The clonotype comes from a female donor with multiple sclerosis, enrolled in a pregnancy study. The chain recombines TRBV6-1 with TRBJ1-5; D might be TRBD1 (6 bases). CDR3 sequence: CAASQGNQPQHF. DNA of the CDR3: TGTGCCGCTAGTCAGGGGAATCAGCCCCAGCATTTT.